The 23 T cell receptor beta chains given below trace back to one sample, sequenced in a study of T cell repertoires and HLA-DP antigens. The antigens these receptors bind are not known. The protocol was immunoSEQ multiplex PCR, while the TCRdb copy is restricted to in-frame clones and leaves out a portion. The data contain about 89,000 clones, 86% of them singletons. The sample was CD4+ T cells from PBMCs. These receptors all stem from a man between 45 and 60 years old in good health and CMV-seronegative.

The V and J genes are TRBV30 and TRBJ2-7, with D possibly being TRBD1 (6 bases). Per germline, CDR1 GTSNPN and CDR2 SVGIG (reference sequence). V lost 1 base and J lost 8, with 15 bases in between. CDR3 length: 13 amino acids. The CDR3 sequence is CAWSGGGRRKQYF. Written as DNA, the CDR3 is TGTGCCTGGAGTGGAGGGGGACGTAGGAAGCAGTACTTC.

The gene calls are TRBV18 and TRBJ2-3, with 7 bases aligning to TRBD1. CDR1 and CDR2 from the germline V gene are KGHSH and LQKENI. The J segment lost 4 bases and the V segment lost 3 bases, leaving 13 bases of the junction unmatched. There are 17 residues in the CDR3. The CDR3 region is CASSPYKTTGSADTQYF. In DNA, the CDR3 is TGTGCCAGCTCACCCTACAAAACGACAGGGAGCGCAGATACGCAGTATTTT.

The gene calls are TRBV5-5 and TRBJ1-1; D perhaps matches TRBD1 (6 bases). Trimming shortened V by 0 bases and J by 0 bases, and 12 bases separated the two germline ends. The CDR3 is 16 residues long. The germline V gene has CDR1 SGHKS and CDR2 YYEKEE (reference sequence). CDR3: CASSLVGTPMNTEAFF. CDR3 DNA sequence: TGTGCCAGCAGCTTGGTGGGGACACCAATGAACACTGAAGCTTTCTTT.

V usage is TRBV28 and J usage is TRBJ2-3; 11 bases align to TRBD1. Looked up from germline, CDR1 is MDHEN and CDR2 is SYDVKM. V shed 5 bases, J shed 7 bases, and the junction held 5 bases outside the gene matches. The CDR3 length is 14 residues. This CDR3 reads CASSEGQGEYTQYF. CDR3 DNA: TGTGCCAGCAGTGAGGGACAGGGGGAATATACGCAGTATTTT.

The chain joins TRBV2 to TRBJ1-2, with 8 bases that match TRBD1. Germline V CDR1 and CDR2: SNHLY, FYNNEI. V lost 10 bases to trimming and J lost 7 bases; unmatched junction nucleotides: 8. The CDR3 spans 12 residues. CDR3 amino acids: CATQGVSLGYTF. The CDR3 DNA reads TGTGCCACACAGGGGGTCTCTCTTGGCTACACCTTC.

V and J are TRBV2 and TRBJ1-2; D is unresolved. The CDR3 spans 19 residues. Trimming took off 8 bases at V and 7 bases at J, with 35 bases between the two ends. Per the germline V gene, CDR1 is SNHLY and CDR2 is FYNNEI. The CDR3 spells CASLHGRLGRLARGGGYTF. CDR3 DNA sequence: TGTGCCAGCTTGCACGGGCGCCTAGGGCGTTTGGCGCGAGGCGGTGGCTACACCTTC.

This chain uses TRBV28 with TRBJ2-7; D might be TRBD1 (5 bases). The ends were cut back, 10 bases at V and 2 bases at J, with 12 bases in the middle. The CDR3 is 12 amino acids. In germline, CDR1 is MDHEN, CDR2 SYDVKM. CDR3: CATTGFPYEQYF. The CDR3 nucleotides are TGTGCCACAACAGGCTTTCCCTACGAGCAGTACTTC. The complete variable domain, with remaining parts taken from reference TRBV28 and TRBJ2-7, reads DVKVTQSSRYLVKRTGEKVFLECVQDMDHENMFWYRQDPGLGLRLIYFSYDVKMKEKGDIPEGYSVSREKKERFSLILESASTNQTSMYLCATTGFPYEQYFGPGTRLTVT.

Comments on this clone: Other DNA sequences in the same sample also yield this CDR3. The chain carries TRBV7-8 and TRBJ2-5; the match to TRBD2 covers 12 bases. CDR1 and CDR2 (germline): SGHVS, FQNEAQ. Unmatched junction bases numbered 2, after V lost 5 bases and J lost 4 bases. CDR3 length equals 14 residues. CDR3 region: CASSILAGGETQYF. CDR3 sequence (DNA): TGTGCCAGCAGCATACTAGCGGGAGGAGAGACCCAGTACTTC.

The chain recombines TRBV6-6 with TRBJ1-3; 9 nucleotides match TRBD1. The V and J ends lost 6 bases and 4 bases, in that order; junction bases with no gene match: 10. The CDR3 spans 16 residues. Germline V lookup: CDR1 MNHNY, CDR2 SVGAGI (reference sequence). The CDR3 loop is CASRSDYGTGGNTIYF. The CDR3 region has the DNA TGTGCCAGCAGATCAGATTACGGGACAGGGGGAAACACCATATATTTT.

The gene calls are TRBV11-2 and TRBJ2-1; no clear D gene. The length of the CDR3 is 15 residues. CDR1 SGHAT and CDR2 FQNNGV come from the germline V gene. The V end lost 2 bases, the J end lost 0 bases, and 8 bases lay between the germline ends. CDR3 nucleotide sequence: TGTGCCAGCAGCTTAACTCTAAGCTCCTACAATGAGCAGTTCTTC. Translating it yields CASSLTLSSYNEQFF.

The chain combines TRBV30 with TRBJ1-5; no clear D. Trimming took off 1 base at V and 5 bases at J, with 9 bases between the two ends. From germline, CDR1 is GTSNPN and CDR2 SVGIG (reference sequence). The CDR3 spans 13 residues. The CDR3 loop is CAWSESRDQPQHF. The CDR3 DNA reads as TGTGCCTGGAGTGAGAGCAGAGATCAGCCCCAGCATTTT.

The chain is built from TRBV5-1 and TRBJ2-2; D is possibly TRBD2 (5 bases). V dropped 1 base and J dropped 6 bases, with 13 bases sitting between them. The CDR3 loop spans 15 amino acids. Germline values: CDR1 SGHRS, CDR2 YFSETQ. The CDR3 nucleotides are TGCGCCAGCAGCTTGCGCGACGCCGGGGCCGGGGAGCTGTTTTTT. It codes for CASSLRDAGAGELFF. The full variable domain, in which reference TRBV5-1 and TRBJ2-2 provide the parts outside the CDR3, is KAGVTQTPRYLIKTRGQQVTLSCSPISGHRSVSWYQQTPGQGLQFLFEYFSETQRNKGNFPGRFSGRQFSNSRSEMNVSTLELGDSALYLCASSLRDAGAGELFFGEGSRLTVL.

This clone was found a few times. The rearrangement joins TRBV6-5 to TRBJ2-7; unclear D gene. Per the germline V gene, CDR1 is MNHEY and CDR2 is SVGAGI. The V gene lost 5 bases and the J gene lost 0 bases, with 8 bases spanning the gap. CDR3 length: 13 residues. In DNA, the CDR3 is TGTGCCAGCAGTGGCTTAAGCTCCTACGAGCAGTACTTC. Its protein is CASSGLSSYEQYF.

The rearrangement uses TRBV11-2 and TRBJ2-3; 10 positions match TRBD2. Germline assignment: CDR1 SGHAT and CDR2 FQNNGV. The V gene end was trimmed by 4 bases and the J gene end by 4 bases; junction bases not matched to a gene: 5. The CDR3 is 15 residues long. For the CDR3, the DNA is TGTGCCAGCAGCTCGCCTAGCGGGAGATCAGATACGCAGTATTTT. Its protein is CASSSPSGRSDTQYF.

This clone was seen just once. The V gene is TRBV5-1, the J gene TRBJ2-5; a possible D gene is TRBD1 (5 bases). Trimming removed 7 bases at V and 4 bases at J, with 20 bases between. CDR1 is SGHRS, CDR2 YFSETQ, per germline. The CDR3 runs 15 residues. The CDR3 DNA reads TGCGCCAGCGCCTCACTCAGGAGCAGGGCAGAGACCCAGTACTTC. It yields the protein CASASLRSRAETQYF.

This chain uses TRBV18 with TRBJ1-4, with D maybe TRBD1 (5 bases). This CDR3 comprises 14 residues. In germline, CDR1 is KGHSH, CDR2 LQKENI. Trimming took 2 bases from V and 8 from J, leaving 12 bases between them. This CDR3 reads CASSPSQGREKLFF. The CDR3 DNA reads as TGTGCCAGCTCACCATCCCAGGGCCGGGAAAAACTGTTTTTT.

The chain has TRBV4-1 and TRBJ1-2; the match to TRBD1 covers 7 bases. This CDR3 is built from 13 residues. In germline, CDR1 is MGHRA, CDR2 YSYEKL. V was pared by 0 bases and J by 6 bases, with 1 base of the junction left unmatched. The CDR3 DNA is TGCGCCAGCAGCCAAGAAACAGGGGATGGCTACACCTTC. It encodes CASSQETGDGYTF.

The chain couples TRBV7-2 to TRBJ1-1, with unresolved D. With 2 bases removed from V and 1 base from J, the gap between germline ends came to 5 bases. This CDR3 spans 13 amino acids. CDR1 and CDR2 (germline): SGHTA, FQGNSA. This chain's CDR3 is CASSLSKNTEAFF. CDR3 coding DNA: TGTGCCAGCAGCTTAAGCAAGAACACTGAAGCTTTCTTT. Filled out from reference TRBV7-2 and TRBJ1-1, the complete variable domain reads GAGVSQSPSNKVTEKGKDVELRCDPISGHTALYWYRQSLGQGLEFLIYFQGNSAPDKSGLPSDRFSAERTGGSVSTLTIQRTQQEDSAVYLCASSLSKNTEAFFGQGTRLTVV.

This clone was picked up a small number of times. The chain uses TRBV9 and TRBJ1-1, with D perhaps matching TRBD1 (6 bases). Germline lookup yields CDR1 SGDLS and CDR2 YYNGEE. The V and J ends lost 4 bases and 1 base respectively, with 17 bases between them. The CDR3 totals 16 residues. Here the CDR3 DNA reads TGTGCCAGCAGCCCGGTAGGGGGGAGAGGGAACACTGAAGCTTTCTTT. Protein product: CASSPVGGRGNTEAFF.

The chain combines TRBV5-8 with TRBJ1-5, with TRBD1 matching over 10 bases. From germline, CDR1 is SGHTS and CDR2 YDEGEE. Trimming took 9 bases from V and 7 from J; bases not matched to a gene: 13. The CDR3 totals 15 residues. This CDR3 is CATAPGQGPLQPQHF. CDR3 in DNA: TGTGCCACTGCACCGGGACAGGGGCCTTTGCAGCCCCAGCATTTT.

CDR3 DNA: TGTGCCAGCAAAACGGGCACCAGGGCCCCCTCTTACTTC. This sequence encodes CASKTGTRAPSYF. The rearrangement joins TRBV6-5 to TRBJ2-7; D perhaps matches TRBD1 (5 bases). The CDR3 length is 13 residues. Germline loops: CDR1 MNHEY, CDR2 SVGAGI. Between the trimmed V and J ends, which lost 7 bases and 13 bases, there was a span of 23 bases.

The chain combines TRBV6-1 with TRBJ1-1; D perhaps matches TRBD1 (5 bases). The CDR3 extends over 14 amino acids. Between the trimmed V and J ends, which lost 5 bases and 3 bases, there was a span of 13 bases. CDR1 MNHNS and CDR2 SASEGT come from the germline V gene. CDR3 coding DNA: TGTGCCAGCAGTTCACGAACAGGATACACTGAAGCTTTCTTT. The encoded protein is CASSSRTGYTEAFF.

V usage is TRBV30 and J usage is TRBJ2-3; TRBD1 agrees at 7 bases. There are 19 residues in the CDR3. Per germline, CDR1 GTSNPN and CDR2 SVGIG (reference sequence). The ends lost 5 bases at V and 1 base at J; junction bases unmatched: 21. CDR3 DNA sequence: TGTGCCTGGGCCCCGGACAGGTCATTTTTTTCTCGGGGCACAGATACGCAGTATTTT. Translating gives CAWAPDRSFFSRGTDTQYF.